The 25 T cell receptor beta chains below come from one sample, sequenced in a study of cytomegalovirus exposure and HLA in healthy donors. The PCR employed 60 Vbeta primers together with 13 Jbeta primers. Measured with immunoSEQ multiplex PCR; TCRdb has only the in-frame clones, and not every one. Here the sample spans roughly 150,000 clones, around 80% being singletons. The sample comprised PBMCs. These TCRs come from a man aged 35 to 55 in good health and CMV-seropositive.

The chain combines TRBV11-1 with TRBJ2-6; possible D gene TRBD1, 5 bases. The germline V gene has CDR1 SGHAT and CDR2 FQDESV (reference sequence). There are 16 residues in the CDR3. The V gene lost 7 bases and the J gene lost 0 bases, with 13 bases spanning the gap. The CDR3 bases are TGTGCCAGCACCAGACAGTTACTCTCTGGGGCCAACGTCCTGACTTTC. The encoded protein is CASTRQLLSGANVLTF.

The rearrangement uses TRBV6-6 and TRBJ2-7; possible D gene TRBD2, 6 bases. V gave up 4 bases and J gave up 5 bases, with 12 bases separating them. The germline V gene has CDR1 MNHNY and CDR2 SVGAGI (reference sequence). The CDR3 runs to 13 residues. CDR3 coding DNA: TGTGCCAGCAGTTCCCCGACTAGTAACGAGCAGTACTTC. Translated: CASSSPTSNEQYF.

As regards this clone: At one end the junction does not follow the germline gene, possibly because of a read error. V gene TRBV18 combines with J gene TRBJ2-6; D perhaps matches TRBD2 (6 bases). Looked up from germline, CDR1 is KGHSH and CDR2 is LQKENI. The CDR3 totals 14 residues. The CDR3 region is CASSPGGGANGLTF. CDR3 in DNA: TGTGCCAGCTCACCCGGAGGAGGGGCCAACGGCCTGACTTTC.

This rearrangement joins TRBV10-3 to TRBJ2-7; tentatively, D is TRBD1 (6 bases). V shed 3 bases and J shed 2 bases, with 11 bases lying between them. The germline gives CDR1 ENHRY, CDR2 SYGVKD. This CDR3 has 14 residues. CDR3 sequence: CAISETQGPYEQYF. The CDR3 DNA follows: TGTGCCATCAGTGAAACGCAGGGGCCCTACGAGCAGTACTTC.

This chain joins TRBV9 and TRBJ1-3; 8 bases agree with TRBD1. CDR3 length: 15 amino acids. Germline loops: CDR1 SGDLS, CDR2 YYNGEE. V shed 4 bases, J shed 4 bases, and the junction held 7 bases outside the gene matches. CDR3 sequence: CASSIQTGDGNTIYF. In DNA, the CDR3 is TGTGCCAGCAGCATACAGACAGGGGACGGAAACACCATATATTTT.

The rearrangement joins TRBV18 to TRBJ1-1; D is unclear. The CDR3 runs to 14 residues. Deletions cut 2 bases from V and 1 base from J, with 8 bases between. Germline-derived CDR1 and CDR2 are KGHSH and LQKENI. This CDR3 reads CASSPGEGNTEAFF. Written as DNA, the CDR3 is TGTGCCAGCTCACCAGGTGAGGGGAACACTGAAGCTTTCTTT. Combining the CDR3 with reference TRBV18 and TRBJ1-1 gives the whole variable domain NAGVMQNPRHLVRRRGQEARLRCSPMKGHSHVYWYRQLPEEGLKFMVYLQKENIIDESGMPKERFSAEFPKEGPSILRIQQVVRGDSAAYFCASSPGEGNTEAFFGQGTRLTVV.

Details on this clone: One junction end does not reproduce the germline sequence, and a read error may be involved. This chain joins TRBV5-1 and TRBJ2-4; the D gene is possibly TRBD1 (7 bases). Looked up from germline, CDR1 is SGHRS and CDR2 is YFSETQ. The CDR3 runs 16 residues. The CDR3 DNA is TGCGCCAGCAGCCCAGGGACAGAACTAGCCAAAAACAGTCAGTACTTC. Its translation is CASSPGTELAKNSQYF.

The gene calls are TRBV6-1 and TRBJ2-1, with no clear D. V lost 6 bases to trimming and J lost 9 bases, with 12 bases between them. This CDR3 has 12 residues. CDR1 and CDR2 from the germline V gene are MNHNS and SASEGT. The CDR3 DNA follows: TGTGCCAGCAGGGCCCTGACGGGTGAGCAGTTCTTC. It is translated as CASRALTGEQFF.

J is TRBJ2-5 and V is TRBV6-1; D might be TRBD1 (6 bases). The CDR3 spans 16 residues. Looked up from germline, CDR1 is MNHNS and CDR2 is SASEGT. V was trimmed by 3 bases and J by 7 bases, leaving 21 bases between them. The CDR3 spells CASSDRGSPSVGTQYF. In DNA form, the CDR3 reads TGTGCCAGCAGTGATAGGGGGAGCCCAAGCGTAGGGACCCAGTACTTC.

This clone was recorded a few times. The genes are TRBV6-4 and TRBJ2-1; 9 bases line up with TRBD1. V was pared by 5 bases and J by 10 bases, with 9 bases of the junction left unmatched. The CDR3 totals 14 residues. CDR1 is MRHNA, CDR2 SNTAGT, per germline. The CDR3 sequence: CASSTEQGAREQFF. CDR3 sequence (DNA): TGTGCCAGCAGTACCGAACAGGGGGCGCGGGAGCAGTTCTTC.

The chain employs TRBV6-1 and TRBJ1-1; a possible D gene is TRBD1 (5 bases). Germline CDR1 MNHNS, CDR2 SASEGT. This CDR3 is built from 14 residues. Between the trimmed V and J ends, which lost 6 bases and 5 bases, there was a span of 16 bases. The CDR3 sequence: CASSLTGGPTEAFF. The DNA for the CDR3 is TGTGCCAGCAGCCTAACGGGGGGACCAACTGAAGCTTTCTTT.

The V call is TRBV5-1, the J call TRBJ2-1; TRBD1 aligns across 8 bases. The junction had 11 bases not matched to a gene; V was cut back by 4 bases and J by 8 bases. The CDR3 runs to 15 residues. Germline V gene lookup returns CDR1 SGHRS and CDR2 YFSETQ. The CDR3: CASSPGTGGWDEQFF. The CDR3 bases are TGCGCCAGCAGCCCCGGGACAGGTGGGTGGGATGAGCAGTTCTTC. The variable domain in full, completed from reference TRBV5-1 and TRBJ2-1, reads KAGVTQTPRYLIKTRGQQVTLSCSPISGHRSVSWYQQTPGQGLQFLFEYFSETQRNKGNFPGRFSGRQFSNSRSEMNVSTLELGDSALYLCASSPGTGGWDEQFFGPGTRLTVL.

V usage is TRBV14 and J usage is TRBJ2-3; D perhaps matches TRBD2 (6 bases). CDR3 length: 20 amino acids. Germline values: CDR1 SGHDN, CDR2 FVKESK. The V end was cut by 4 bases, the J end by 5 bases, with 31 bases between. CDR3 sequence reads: CASSPISASRDSGPGDTQYF. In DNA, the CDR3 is TGTGCCAGCAGCCCAATTTCGGCATCGCGGGACTCGGGGCCAGGAGATACGCAGTATTTT.

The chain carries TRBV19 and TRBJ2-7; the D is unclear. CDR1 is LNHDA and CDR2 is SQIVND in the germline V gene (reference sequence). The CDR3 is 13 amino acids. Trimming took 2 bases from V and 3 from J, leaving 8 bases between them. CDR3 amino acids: CASSIKAGYEQYF. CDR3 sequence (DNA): TGTGCCAGTAGTATAAAAGCAGGCTACGAGCAGTACTTC.

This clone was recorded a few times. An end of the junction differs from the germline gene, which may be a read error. The CDR3 region is CASSEGWMEGQGNEKLFF. The CDR3 DNA follows: TGTGCCAGCAGCGAAGGGTGGATGGAGGGACAGGGTAATGAAAAACTGTTTTTT. The rearrangement joins TRBV6-1 to TRBJ1-4; the match to TRBD1 covers 9 bases. The germline V gene encodes CDR1 MNHNS and CDR2 SASEGT. There are 18 residues in the CDR3.

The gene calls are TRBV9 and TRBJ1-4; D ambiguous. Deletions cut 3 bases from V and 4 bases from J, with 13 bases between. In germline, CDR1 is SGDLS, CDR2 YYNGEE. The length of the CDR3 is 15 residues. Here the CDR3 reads CASSGTENLNEKLFF. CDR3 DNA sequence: TGTGCCAGCAGCGGGACTGAGAACCTTAATGAAAAACTGTTTTTT.

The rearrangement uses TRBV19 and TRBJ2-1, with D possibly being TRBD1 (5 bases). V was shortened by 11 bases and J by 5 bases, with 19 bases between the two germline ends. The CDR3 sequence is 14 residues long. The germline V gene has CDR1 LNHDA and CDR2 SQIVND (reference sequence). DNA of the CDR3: TGTGCCTCCAGGGCGAACGGGTATCACAATGAGCAGTTCTTC. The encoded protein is CASRANGYHNEQFF.

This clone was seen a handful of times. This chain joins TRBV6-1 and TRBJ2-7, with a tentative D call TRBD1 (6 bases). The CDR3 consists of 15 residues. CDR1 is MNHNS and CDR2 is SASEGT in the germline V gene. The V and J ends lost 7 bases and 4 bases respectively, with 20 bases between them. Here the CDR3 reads CASTQSRGQFYEQYF. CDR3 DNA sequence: TGTGCCAGCACCCAGTCCCGGGGACAATTTTACGAGCAGTACTTC.

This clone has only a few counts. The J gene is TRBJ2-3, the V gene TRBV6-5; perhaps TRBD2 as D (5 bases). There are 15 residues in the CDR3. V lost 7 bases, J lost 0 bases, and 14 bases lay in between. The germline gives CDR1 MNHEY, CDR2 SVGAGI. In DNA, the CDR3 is TGTGCCAGCATGCCGGCGGGCACTAGCACAGATACGCAGTATTTT. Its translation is CASMPAGTSTDTQYF.

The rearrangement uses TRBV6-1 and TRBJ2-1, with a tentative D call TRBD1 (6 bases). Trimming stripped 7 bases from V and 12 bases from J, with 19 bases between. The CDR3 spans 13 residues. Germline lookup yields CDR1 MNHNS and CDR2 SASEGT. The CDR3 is CASTTGPQGGQFF. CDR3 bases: TGTGCCAGCACGACGGGACCCCAAGGGGGGCAGTTCTTC.

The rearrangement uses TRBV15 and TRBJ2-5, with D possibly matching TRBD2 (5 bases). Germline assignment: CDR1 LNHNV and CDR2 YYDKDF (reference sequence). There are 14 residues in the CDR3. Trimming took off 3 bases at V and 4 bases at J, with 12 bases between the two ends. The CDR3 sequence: CATSRPGFTETQYF. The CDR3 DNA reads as TGTGCCACCAGCAGGCCGGGGTTTACAGAGACCCAGTACTTC.

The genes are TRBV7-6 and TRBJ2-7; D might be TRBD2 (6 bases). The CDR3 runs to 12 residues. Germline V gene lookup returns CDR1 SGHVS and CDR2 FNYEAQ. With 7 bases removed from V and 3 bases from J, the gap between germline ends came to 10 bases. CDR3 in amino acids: CASTTEGYEQYF. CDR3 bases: TGTGCCAGCACCACGGAGGGCTACGAGCAGTACTTC.

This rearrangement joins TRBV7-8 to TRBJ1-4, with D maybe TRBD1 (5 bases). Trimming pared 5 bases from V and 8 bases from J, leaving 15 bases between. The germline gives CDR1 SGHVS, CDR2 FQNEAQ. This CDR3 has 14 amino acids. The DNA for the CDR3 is TGTGCCAGCAGCCCTCCGGGGGGGGTGGAAAAACTGTTTTTT. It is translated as CASSPPGGVEKLFF. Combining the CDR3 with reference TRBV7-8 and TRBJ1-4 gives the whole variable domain GAGVSQSPRYKVAKRGQDVALRCDPISGHVSLFWYQQALGQGPEFLTYFQNEAQLDKSGLPSDRFFAERPEGSVSTLKIQRTQQEDSAVYLCASSPPGGVEKLFFGSGTQLSVL.

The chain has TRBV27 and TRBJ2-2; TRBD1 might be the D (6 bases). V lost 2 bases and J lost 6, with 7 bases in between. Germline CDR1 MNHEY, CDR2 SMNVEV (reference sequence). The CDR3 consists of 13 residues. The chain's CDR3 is CASSLTGSGELFF. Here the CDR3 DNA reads TGTGCCAGCAGTTTAACAGGGTCCGGGGAGCTGTTTTTT.

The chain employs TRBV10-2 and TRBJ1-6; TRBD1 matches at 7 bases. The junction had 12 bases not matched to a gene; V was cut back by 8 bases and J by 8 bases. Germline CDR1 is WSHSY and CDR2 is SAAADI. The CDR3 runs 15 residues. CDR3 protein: CASSWSQGKDSPLHF. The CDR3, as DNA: TGCGCCAGCTCGTGGTCACAGGGGAAGGATTCACCCCTCCACTTT.